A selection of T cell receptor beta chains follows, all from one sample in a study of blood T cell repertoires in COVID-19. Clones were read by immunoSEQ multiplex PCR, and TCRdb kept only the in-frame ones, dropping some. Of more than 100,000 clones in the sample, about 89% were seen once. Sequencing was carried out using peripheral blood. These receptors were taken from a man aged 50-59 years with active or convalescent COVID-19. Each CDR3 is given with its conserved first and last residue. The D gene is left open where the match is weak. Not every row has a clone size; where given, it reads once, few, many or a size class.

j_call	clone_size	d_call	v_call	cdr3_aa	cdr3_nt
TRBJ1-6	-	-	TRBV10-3	CAISGSESPLHF	TGTGCCATCAGTGGGTCGGAGTCACCCCTCCACTTT
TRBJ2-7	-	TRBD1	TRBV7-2	CASSPNPGTGYEQYF	TGTGCCAGCAGCCCTAATCCCGGGACAGGATACGAGCAGTACTTC
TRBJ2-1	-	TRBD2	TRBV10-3	CAIGLAGVVDEQFF	TGTGCCATAGGGTTAGCGGGAGTTGTCGATGAGCAGTTCTTC
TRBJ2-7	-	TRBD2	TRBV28	CASTETGLVYEQYF	TGTGCCAGCACGGAGACGGGACTAGTCTACGAGCAGTACTTC
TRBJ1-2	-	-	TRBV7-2	CASSFLRTLNYGYTF	TGTGCCAGCAGCTTTTTAAGGACTCTTAACTATGGCTACACCTTC
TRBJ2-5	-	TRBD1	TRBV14	CASSRRDRVLVGETQYF	TGTGCCAGCAGCCGCAGAGACAGGGTCCTTGTCGGTGAGACCCAGTACTTC
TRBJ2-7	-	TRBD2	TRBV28	CASSASGRWSYEQYF	TGTGCCAGCAGTGCTAGCGGGAGGTGGTCCTACGAGCAGTACTTC
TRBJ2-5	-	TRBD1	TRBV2	CASPGDRGLSLVETQYF	TGTGCCAGCCCTGGGGACAGGGGGCTATCTTTAGTGGAGACCCAGTACTTC
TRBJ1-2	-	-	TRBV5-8	CASSLEGRAYGYTF	TGTGCCAGCAGCTTGGAAGGGAGGGCCTATGGCTACACCTTC
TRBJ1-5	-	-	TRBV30	CAWTSNRANQPQHF	TGTGCCTGGACTTCTAACAGGGCTAATCAGCCCCAGCATTTT
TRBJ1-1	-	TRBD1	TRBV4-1	CASREGQANTEAFF	TGCGCCAGCAGAGAGGGACAGGCAAACACTGAAGCTTTCTTT
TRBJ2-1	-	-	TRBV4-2	CASSPPGASSPGEQFF	TGTGCCAGCAGCCCTCCGGGAGCCTCTTCACCGGGTGAGCAGTTCTTC
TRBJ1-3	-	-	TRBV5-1	CASSLQGTSGNTIYF	TGCGCCAGCAGCTTACAGGGTACCTCTGGAAACACCATATATTTT
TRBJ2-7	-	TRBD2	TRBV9	CASSVASGGYEQYF	TGTGCCAGCAGCGTAGCTAGCGGAGGTTACGAGCAGTACTTC
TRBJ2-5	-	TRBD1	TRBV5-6	CASSYVDRDRQETQYF	TGTGCCAGCAGTTACGTTGACAGGGATAGGCAAGAGACCCAGTACTTC
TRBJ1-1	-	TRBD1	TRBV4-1	CASSRSGQGDTEAFF	TGCGCCAGCAGCCGCTCAGGACAGGGGGATACTGAAGCTTTCTTT
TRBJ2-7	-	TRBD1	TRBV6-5	CASSTQGAVYEQYF	TGTGCCAGCAGTACACAGGGGGCGGTCTACGAGCAGTACTTC
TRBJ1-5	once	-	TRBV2	CASSDRGYLQPQHF	TGTGCCAGCAGTGATCGGGGGTATCTTCAGCCCCAGCATTTT
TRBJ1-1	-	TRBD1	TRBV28	CASSLTGASEAFF	TGTGCCAGCAGTCTTACAGGGGCCTCCGAAGCTTTCTTT
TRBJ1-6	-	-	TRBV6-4	CASSDSSRGNSPLHF	TGTGCCAGCAGTGACTCGAGCAGGGGAAATTCACCCCTCCACTTT
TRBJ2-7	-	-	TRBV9	CASSGDRGEQYF	TGTGCCAGCAGCGGAGATCGGGGCGAGCAGTACTTC
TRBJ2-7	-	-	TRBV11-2	CASSLGGNSYEQYF	TGTGCCAGCAGCTTAGGCGGGAACTCCTACGAGCAGTACTTC
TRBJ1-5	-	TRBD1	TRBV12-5	CASGLVGQSNQPQHF	TGTGCTAGTGGTTTGGTGGGACAGAGTAATCAGCCCCAGCATTTT
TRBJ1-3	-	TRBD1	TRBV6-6	CASSYSGTEGSTIYF	TGTGCCAGCAGTTACTCCGGGACAGAAGGGTCCACCATATATTTT
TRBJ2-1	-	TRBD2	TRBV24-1	CATSDPSGRVDNEQFF	TGTGCCACCAGTGATCCTAGCGGGAGAGTGGACAATGAGCAGTTCTTC
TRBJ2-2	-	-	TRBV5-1	CASSHAGQSGELFF	TGCGCCAGCAGCCACGCGGGACAGTCCGGGGAGCTGTTTTTT
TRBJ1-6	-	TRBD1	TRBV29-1	CSVRDRGYSPLHF	TGCAGCGTGAGGGACAGGGGCTACTCACCCCTCCACTTT
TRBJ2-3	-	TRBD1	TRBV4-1	CASSPPPGQGAGDTQYF	TGCGCCAGCAGCCCTCCTCCGGGACAGGGGGCCGGAGATACGCAGTATTTT
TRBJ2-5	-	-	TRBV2	CASSDSETQYF	TGTGCCAGCAGTGACAGTGAGACCCAGTACTTC
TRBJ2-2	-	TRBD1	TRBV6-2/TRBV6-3	CASSFQGAGTGELFF	TGTGCCAGCAGTTTTCAGGGGGCTGGCACCGGGGAGCTGTTTTTT
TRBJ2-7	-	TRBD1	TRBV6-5	CASSYSLQGVLHEQYF	TGTGCCAGCAGTTACTCGCTCCAGGGGGTACTGCACGAGCAGTACTTC
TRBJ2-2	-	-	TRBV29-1	CSVVVGSVNTGELFF	TGCAGCGTTGTAGTCGGTAGCGTGAACACCGGGGAGCTGTTTTTT
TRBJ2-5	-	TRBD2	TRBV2	CASSEAGGTSGETQYF	TGTGCCAGCAGTGAAGCTGGCGGGACTAGCGGAGAGACCCAGTACTTC
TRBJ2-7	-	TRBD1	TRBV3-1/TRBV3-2	CASSQGTGDREQYF	TGTGCCAGCAGCCAAGGGACAGGGGACCGCGAGCAGTACTTC
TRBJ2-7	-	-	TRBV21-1	CASSLGGVGGEGEQYF	TGTGCCAGCAGCCTAGGAGGGGTGGGCGGCGAGGGTGAGCAGTACTTC
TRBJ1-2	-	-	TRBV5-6	CASMAQGHYGYTF	TGTGCCAGTATGGCACAGGGACACTATGGCTACACCTTC
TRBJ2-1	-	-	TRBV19	CASRPNRARGQFF	TGTGCCAGTAGACCCAACAGGGCCCGTGGGCAGTTCTTC
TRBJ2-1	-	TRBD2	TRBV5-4	CASSLQRGGNEQFF	TGTGCCAGCAGCTTGCAGCGGGGTGGAAATGAGCAGTTCTTC
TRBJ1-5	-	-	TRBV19	CASTLGVGGNQPQHF	TGTGCCAGTACCCTAGGGGTAGGAGGCAATCAGCCCCAGCATTTT
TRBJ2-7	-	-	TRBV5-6	CASSLQGRAEQYF	TGTGCCAGCAGCTTGCAGGGTAGGGCCGAGCAGTACTTC
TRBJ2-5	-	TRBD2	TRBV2	CASRRLAGGQGNEDQYF	TGTGCCAGCAGAAGACTAGCGGGGGGGCAGGGTAACGAGGACCAGTACTTC
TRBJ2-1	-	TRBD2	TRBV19	CASSDGTSGVNEQFF	TGTGCCAGTAGTGATGGGACTAGCGGGGTCAATGAGCAGTTCTTC
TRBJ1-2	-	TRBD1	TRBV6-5	CASRGQINYGYTF	TGTGCCAGCCGGGGACAGATTAACTATGGCTACACCTTC
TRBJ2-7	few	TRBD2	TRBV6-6	CASSYSRETQYF	TGTGCCAGCAGTTACTCGCGGGAGACTCAGTACTTC
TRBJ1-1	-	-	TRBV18	CASSPPAGYTEAFF	TGTGCCAGCTCACCACCGGCAGGATACACTGAAGCTTTCTTT
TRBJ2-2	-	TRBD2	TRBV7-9	CASSSLLAGTGELFF	TGTGCCAGCAGCTCCCTCCTAGCGGGAACCGGGGAGCTGTTTTTT
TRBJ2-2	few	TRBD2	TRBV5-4	CASSQLAGGGNTGELFF	TGTGCCAGCAGCCAACTAGCGGGAGGGGGGAACACCGGGGAGCTGTTTTTT
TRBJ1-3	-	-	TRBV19	CASSIGSGNTIYF	TGTGCCAGTAGTATCGGTTCTGGAAACACCATATATTTT
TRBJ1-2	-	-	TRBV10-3	CAISPGTEGGYTF	TGTGCCATCAGCCCAGGCACGGAGGGTGGCTACACCTTC
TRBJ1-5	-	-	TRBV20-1	CSASTGVSNQPQHF	TGCAGTGCTAGTACAGGAGTAAGCAATCAGCCCCAGCATTTT
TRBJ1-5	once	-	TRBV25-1	CASSESRATGSQPQHF	TGTGCCAGCAGTGAATCTAGGGCTACAGGGAGCCAGCCCCAGCATTTT
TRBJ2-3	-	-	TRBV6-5	CASKDRTWGDTQYF	TGTGCCAGCAAAGACAGGACGTGGGGGGATACGCAGTATTTT
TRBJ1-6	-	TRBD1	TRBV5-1	CASSSVTGKNSPLHF	TGCGCCAGCAGCTCCGTGACAGGGAAGAATTCACCCCTCCACTTT
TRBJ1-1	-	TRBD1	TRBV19	CASSAPGQGNTEAFF	TGTGCCAGTAGTGCACCGGGACAGGGGAACACTGAAGCTTTCTTT
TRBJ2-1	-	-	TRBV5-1	CASSLGRRDSYNEQFF	TGCGCCAGCAGCTTGGGCCGACGGGATTCCTACAATGAGCAGTTCTTC
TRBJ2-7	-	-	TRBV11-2	CASSLGGVGTYEQYF	TGTGCCAGCAGCTTAGGCGGGGTAGGGACCTACGAGCAGTACTTC
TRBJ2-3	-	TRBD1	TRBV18	CASSTGTGGSDTQYF	TGTGCCAGCTCAACGGGGACAGGGGGGTCAGATACGCAGTATTTT
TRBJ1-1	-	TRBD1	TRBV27	CASRHRGTEAFF	TGTGCCAGCAGACACAGGGGAACTGAAGCTTTCTTT
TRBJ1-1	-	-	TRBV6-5	CASKRGENTEAFF	TGTGCCAGCAAGCGGGGAGAGAACACTGAAGCTTTCTTT